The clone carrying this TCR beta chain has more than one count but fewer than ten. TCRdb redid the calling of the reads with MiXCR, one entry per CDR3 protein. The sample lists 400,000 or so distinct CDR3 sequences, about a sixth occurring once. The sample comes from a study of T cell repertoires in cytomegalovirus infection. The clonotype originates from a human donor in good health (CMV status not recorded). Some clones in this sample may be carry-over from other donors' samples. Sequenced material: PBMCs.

The CDR3 bases are TGTGCCAGTAGACCCCGGGACAGTCCTATCTATAGCAATCAGCCCCAGCATTTT. This sequence encodes CASRPRDSPIYSNQPQHF. The rearrangement links TRBV19 to TRBJ1-5; TRBD1 agrees at 7 bases. The germline V gene encodes CDR1 LNHDA and CDR2 SQIVND (reference sequence). J gave up 0 bases and V 6 bases, and 14 bases lay outside the gene matches. This CDR3 contains 18 residues.